What follows are 4 T cell receptor beta chains derived from one specimen sequenced in a study of T cell responses to AZD1222 COVID-19 vaccine. The repertoire was sequenced with immunoSEQ multiplex PCR; TCRdb's copy has only in-frame clones and lacks some. The table has around 140,000 clones, more than 85% seen once. The starting material was peripheral blood, obtained on day 0 of AZD1222 vaccination. The origin of the receptors is an adult in good health.

The V gene is TRBV7-3, the J gene TRBJ2-5, with a possible D match to TRBD1 (6 bases). The V end lost 3 bases, the J end lost 7 bases, and 12 bases lay between the germline ends. Germline V gene lookup returns CDR1 SGHTA and CDR2 FQGTGA. This CDR3 region has 13 residues. CDR3 in amino acids: CASSLELQGTQYF. In nucleotides, the CDR3 is TGTGCCAGCAGCTTGGAATTACAGGGGACCCAGTACTTC.

The chain has TRBV19 and TRBJ1-2; D remains ambiguous. This CDR3 has 11 residues. Germline V gives CDR1 LNHDA, CDR2 SQIVND (reference sequence). Trimming pared 5 bases from V and 14 bases from J, leaving 15 bases between. The CDR3 protein is CASSGDTARTF. The CDR3 coding sequence is TGTGCCAGTAGTGGCGACACCGCCCGAACCTTC.

The chain carries TRBV5-4 and TRBJ2-3, with D unresolved. V shed 1 base and J shed 4 bases, with 7 bases lying between them. Germline V gene sequence: CDR1 SGHNT, CDR2 YYREEE (reference sequence). This CDR3 spans 13 amino acids. The CDR3: CASSLRHSDTQYF. CDR3 bases: TGTGCCAGCAGCTTGAGACACTCAGATACGCAGTATTTT.

The CDR3 DNA reads TGTGCCATCAAGAGTGGCAGTAGGTGGGGGGAGCAGTACTTC. It is translated as CAIKSGSRWGEQYF. The rearrangement links TRBV10-3 to TRBJ2-7; D may be TRBD1 or TRBD2 (5 bases each). The CDR3 is made up of 14 amino acids. Germline loops: CDR1 ENHRY, CDR2 SYGVKD. Deletions cut 7 bases from V and 7 bases from J, with 20 bases between.